The entry below gives a single T cell receptor beta chain sequence along with its context. The specificity of this receptor is unknown. Base qualities are not provided; no much larger clone lies one nucleotide away. The data belong to a study of T cell responses to AZD1222 COVID-19 vaccine listed by TCRdb under 2021. Study-wide context: AZD1222 recipients given second doses at about 4 weeks or at about 12 weeks were pooled, since spike-specific TCR depth and breadth were not found to differ between the two schedules. Trial participants were enrolled by age into 18-55, 56-69 and 70-plus year subgroups, with roughly 160, 29 and 62 TCR-sequenced participants respectively. TCR sequencing covered fewer than 250 trial participants: 207 given two doses of AZD1222 and about 26 given two doses of MenACWY control vaccine. General conclusions and limits of the study: Reportedly, almost half of the unique spike-specific TCRs recognized epitopes lying outside the regions that are mutated in the B.1.351 and B.1.1.7 variants. Conclusions about previously exposed vaccinees were limited because only six AZD1222 recipients were SARS-CoV-2 seropositive at baseline. Because no samples from the day 14 peak response were available, repertoires could be characterized only after the peak T cell response. Vaccine-associated CD4 TCRs spanned the whole spike protein, with dominant responses in regions 160-218 and 743-854. Participants were mostly white British and included more females than males, and it was suggested by the authors that clonal diversity may have been underestimated. The 56-69-year group was small, and its depth increase did not reach significance, likely because of low power. A significant rise in spike-specific TCR breadth and depth was observed after two AZD1222 doses relative to day 0 and relative to MenACWY recipients.

This sample's time point label indicates: baseline before first vaccination. Vaccinee samples were obtained from the UK trials COV001 and COV002, which included a single-blind randomized controlled phase 2/3 trial of AZD1222 (ChAdOx1 nCoV-19) in healthy adults. Trial participant PBMC samples were collected at day 0 and day 28 after the second dose for TCRbeta chain sequencing. The CDR3 regions of human TCRbeta chains were analyzed by immunosequencing. On the authors' methods: Repertoire TCRs were checked for matches against a reference library of SARS-CoV-2-specific TCRs that had been generated using the MIRA antigen-specificity platform. Breadth meant the fraction of unique TCRs that were SARS-CoV-2-associated, whereas depth meant the fraction of total T cells that were SARS-CoV-2-associated. Each spike-specific TCR was assigned to its reactive spike region and to a CD4 or CD8 class using the MIRA data. Log10-transformed breadth and depth values were compared by one-way ANOVA with Sidak's multiple comparisons tests. What TCRdb holds here is the immuneACCESS table cut down to in-frame rearrangements. Part of the clones is not present; checked against another copy, under half of the missing clones reflect an unresolved V gene, and the others are unexplained. D and trimming were read from the DNA, whereas the V and J calls and clone size are those reported in that table. This sample lists some 200,000 clones; about 87% were detected once. Around 5.8% of the sample is held by the ten biggest clonotypes.

The junction shows trimming of 7 bases on V and 3 bases on J, plus 7 bases between the germline ends. Taken from cysteine to phenylalanine, the CDR3 has 12 residues. Only the CDR3 region is kept as DNA, spanning 36 bases read in frame from base 1. CDR1 and CDR2 are drawn from the germline V gene: SNHLY, FYNNEI. The rearrangement combines TRBV2 with TRBJ1-5; the D gene cannot be resolved reliably. This TCR came from an adult in good health. Sequenced material: peripheral blood, taken on day 0 of AZD1222 vaccination. The CDR3 is CASTRSNQPQHF. Here is the DNA: TGTGCCAGCACACGGTCCAATCAGCCCCAGCATTTT.